This passage covers 22 T cell receptor beta chains from one sample sequenced in a study of control samples from healthy donors and cancer patients. Profiled with immunoSEQ multiplex PCR; TCRdb holds only in-frame clones, not every one. The sample shows fewer than 200,000 clones, around 89% of them seen only once. The sequenced sample consisted of blood. The source of these receptors is a woman in her 50s in good health.

This clone was recorded only once. The chain couples TRBV5-1 to TRBJ2-3; no clear D gene. The V and J ends lost 1 base and 5 bases respectively, with 11 bases between them. The germline V gene has CDR1 SGHRS and CDR2 YFSETQ. CDR3 length: 14 residues. CDR3 residues: CASSLLIAEDTQYF. Written as DNA, the CDR3 is TGCGCCAGCAGCTTGTTGATAGCTGAAGATACGCAGTATTTT.

The chain is built from TRBV6-6 and TRBJ1-6, with D tentatively TRBD1 (5 bases). Germline V lookup: CDR1 MNHNY, CDR2 SVGAGI (reference sequence). The CDR3 sequence is 15 residues long. V shed 7 bases and J shed 0 bases, with 10 bases lying between them. The CDR3 loop reads CASIEGTSYNSPLHF. DNA of the CDR3: TGTGCCAGCATAGAAGGGACCTCCTATAATTCACCCCTCCACTTT.

The V and J genes are TRBV3-1 (or the pseudogene TRBV3-2) and TRBJ2-2; D might be TRBD2 (6 bases). The V gene lost 4 bases and the J gene lost 2 bases, with 14 bases spanning the gap. Germline CDR1 is LGHDT and CDR2 is YNNKEL (reference sequence). CDR3 length: 16 amino acids. CDR3 loop: CASSRMGLANTGELFF. The CDR3 bases are TGTGCCAGCAGCCGAATGGGACTGGCAAACACCGGGGAGCTGTTTTTT.

V gene TRBV20-1 combines with J gene TRBJ2-7, with TRBD2 matching 10 bases. The CDR3 contains 11 residues. The germline gives CDR1 DFQATT, CDR2 SNEGSKA (reference sequence). The ends lost 4 bases at V and 6 bases at J; junction bases unmatched: 0. CDR3 loop: CSATSGGEQYF. The CDR3 DNA reads TGCAGTGCTACTAGCGGGGGCGAGCAGTACTTC.

This clone was observed once. The chain links TRBV7-2 to TRBJ1-6; TRBD1 matches at 8 bases. Losses at the gene ends were 5 bases for V and 10 bases for J; bases not matched to a gene: 7. Germline CDR1 is SGHTA and CDR2 is FQGNSA. The CDR3 has 14 amino acids. DNA for the CDR3: TGTGCCAGCAGCCCACAGGGGGATGGATCACCCCTCCACTTT. The encoded protein is CASSPQGDGSPLHF. Supplemented by reference TRBV7-2 and TRBJ1-6, the full variable domain reads GAGVSQSPSNKVTEKGKDVELRCDPISGHTALYWYRQSLGQGLEFLIYFQGNSAPDKSGLPSDRFSAERTGGSVSTLTIQRTQQEDSAVYLCASSPQGDGSPLHFGNGTRLTVT.

Comment on this clone: The same CDR3 is also encoded by other DNA sequences in this sample. CDR3 region: CASSQTGAEKLFF. CDR3 DNA sequence: TGTGCCAGCAGCCAAACGGGGGCTGAAAAACTGTTTTTT. The rearrangement links TRBV3-1 (or the pseudogene TRBV3-2) to TRBJ1-4; TRBD1 might be the D (6 bases). The CDR3 has 13 amino acids. Germline V gene data show CDR1 as LGHDT and CDR2 as YNNKEL (reference sequence). With 2 bases removed from V and 7 bases from J, the gap between germline ends came to 8 bases.

The rearrangement uses TRBV30 and TRBJ2-7; D perhaps matches TRBD1 (6 bases). V gave up 5 bases and J gave up 8 bases, with 13 bases separating them. This CDR3 contains 11 residues. Germline-derived CDR1 and CDR2 are GTSNPN and SVGIG (reference sequence). The CDR3 DNA reads TGTGCCTGGGGCCATACAGGGAAGCAGTACTTC. This codes for CAWGHTGKQYF.

This rearrangement joins TRBV12-2 to TRBJ2-5. TRBV12-2 is a pseudogene. This CDR3 spans 15 amino acids. CDR3 DNA sequence: TGTGCAAGTCGCACGTTAAGGCACGTTAAAGAGACCCAGTACTTC. Its protein is CASRTLRHVKETQYF.

This clone was seen more than once but under ten times. The rearrangement links TRBV4-1 to TRBJ2-7; D is unclear. Trimming removed 0 bases from V and 6 bases from J, with 18 bases in between. The CDR3 is 16 amino acids. Germline V gene lookup returns CDR1 MGHRA and CDR2 YSYEKL. The CDR3 nucleotides read TGCGCCAGCAGCCAAGATATTCTTCGTTGGAGTCGCGAGCAGTACTTC. Translation gives CASSQDILRWSREQYF.

CDR3 in amino acids: CASSQDPGLAPYNEQFF. The CDR3 DNA sequence: TGCGCCAGCAGCCAAGACCCGGGACTAGCGCCCTACAATGAGCAGTTCTTC. V is TRBV4-1 and J is TRBJ2-1, with 10 bases that match TRBD2. The germline V gene encodes CDR1 MGHRA and CDR2 YSYEKL. This CDR3 is 17 amino acids long. After removal of 0 bases from V and 2 bases from J, the junction contained 4 bases not matched to a gene.

DNA of the CDR3: TGTGCCATCGGGGGGAACAACCAACCTGAAGCTTTCTTT. Translated, it gives CAIGGNNQPEAFF. The gene calls are TRBV10-3 and TRBJ1-1, with a possible D match to TRBD1 (5 bases). CDR3 length: 13 residues. Per germline, CDR1 ENHRY and CDR2 SYGVKD. Trimming pared 8 bases from V and 6 bases from J, leaving 16 bases between.

The rearrangement links TRBV28 to TRBJ1-4; D unclear. V lost 8 bases, J lost 4 bases, and 11 bases lay in between. The CDR3 length is 13 residues. CDR1 is MDHEN and CDR2 is SYDVKM in the germline V gene. CDR3 in DNA: TGTGCCAGCGGCGACGGTTTTAATGAAAAACTGTTTTTT. This translates into CASGDGFNEKLFF. Variable domain in full (rest from reference TRBV28 and TRBJ1-4): DVKVTQSSRYLVKRTGEKVFLECVQDMDHENMFWYRQDPGLGLRLIYFSYDVKMKEKGDIPEGYSVSREKKERFSLILESASTNQTSMYLCASGDGFNEKLFFGSGTQLSVL.

The chain is built from TRBV4-3 and TRBJ1-6, with D perhaps TRBD1 (6 bases). The V end lost 1 base, the J end lost 7 bases, and 8 bases lay between the germline ends. The V gene's germline CDR1 is LGHNA and CDR2 YSLEER. The CDR3 is made up of 14 amino acids. The CDR3 DNA is TGCGCCAGCAGCCAAGGACAGGAAAATTCACCCCTCCACTTT. Translation gives CASSQGQENSPLHF.

The chain employs TRBV28 and TRBJ1-3, with D perhaps TRBD1 (6 bases). Germline values: CDR1 MDHEN, CDR2 SYDVKM. Trimming removed 7 bases at V and 3 bases at J, with 13 bases between. CDR3 size: 14 residues. The CDR3 sequence is CASTTGFNGNTIYF. Written as DNA, the CDR3 is TGTGCCAGCACTACAGGGTTTAATGGAAACACCATATATTTT.

The chain couples TRBV27 to TRBJ1-1, with D maybe TRBD1 (6 bases). The germline V gene has CDR1 MNHEY and CDR2 SMNVEV (reference sequence). Trimming pared 11 bases from V and 2 bases from J, leaving 15 bases between. The CDR3 is 13 amino acids. Here the CDR3 reads CAPPRDNNTEAFF. The CDR3 bases are TGTGCCCCCCCCCGGGACAACAACACTGAAGCTTTCTTT.

This sequence joins TRBV5-4 and TRBJ2-4; D may match TRBD1 or TRBD2 (5 bases each). Between the trimmed V and J ends, which lost 10 bases and 7 bases, there was a span of 12 bases. Per the germline V gene, CDR1 is SGHNT and CDR2 is YYREEE (reference sequence). The CDR3 loop spans 11 amino acids. The CDR3 region is CASTGDNIQYF. In DNA, the CDR3 is TGTGCCTCGACCGGGGACAACATTCAGTACTTC.

This chain joins TRBV9 and TRBJ1-3; D remains unclear. The CDR3 runs 13 residues. Looked up from germline, CDR1 is SGDLS and CDR2 is YYNGEE. Trimming took 4 bases from V and 6 from J, leaving 11 bases between them. Here the CDR3 reads CASSPAPENTIYF. The CDR3 DNA follows: TGTGCCAGCAGCCCCGCTCCCGAAAACACCATATATTTT.

The rearrangement joins TRBV3-1 (or the pseudogene TRBV3-2) to TRBJ1-1; D call uncertain. V lost 0 bases to trimming and J lost 4 bases, with 9 bases between them. The germline V gene has CDR1 LGHDT and CDR2 YNNKEL (reference sequence). This CDR3 contains 14 residues. For the CDR3, the DNA is TGTGCCAGCAGCCAAGATGGGTTATCCACTGAAGCTTTCTTT. This gives the protein CASSQDGLSTEAFF.

This chain joins TRBV5-6 and TRBJ1-5; D gene uncertain. The germline V gene has CDR1 SGHDT and CDR2 YYEEEE. This CDR3 has 12 residues. V was cut by 3 bases and J by 4 bases, with 5 bases left in between. CDR3 DNA: TGTGCCAGCAGCTCCCGGAATCAGCCCCAGCATTTT. As protein: CASSSRNQPQHF.

This chain joins TRBV7-9 and TRBJ2-3, with 7 bases lining up with TRBD2. With 1 base clipped from V and 4 bases from J, the junction kept 8 bases outside the gene matches. The CDR3 has 16 amino acids. Germline V gene data show CDR1 as SEHNR and CDR2 as FQNEAQ (reference sequence). The CDR3 bases are TGTGCCAGCAGCTTAGTGTTCGGGGGGAGCGCAGATACGCAGTATTTT. Amino acids: CASSLVFGGSADTQYF.

This clone occurred a few times. The V and J genes are TRBV9 and TRBJ2-7; TRBD2 is a possible D gene (6 bases). V was shortened by 0 bases and J by 1 base, with 11 bases between the two germline ends. Looked up from germline, CDR1 is SGDLS and CDR2 is YYNGEE. The CDR3 extends over 15 amino acids. CDR3 protein: CASSVGGTGSYEQYF. The DNA of the CDR3 is TGTGCCAGCAGCGTAGGCGGGACGGGTTCCTACGAGCAGTACTTC.

The chain uses TRBV7-3 and TRBJ2-2, with D possibly being TRBD2 (6 bases). CDR1 and CDR2 (germline): SGHTA, FQGTGA. The length of the CDR3 is 15 residues. The V and J ends lost 5 bases and 6 bases respectively, with 16 bases between them. The CDR3 sequence: CASSPEGLSSGELFF. The DNA of the CDR3 is TGTGCCAGCAGCCCCGAGGGACTCAGTTCCGGGGAGCTGTTTTTT.